The following is a TCR beta chain sequence with its context. This clone appeared a few times. Its specific antigen is unknown. Base quality data are lacking; no much larger clone is found one base away. The entire isolated RNA was reverse transcribed using the High Capacity cDNA Reverse Transcription Kit, and thus expressed TCRB transcripts were sequenced. Deep immunoSEQ sequencing was applied to naive, central memory and regulatory T cell samples, giving an average of roughly 3.5 million total reads per sample. After sorted cells were lysed in RLT buffer, RNA was extracted with DNase-treated RNeasy Micro or Mini kits, with the choice depending on cell number. Each cell subset was processed on its own to prevent cross-contamination, while patient and healthy donor samples were processed together. TCRB sequences were amplified from cDNA with the immunoSEQ multiplex PCR, producing 87-bp fragments spanning the CDR3 region. Sequencing of the amplicons was done on the Illumina HiSeq platform. The study's own analysis went as follows. Synthetic template baselines were used to correct PCR bias computationally, reads within Hamming distance 2 were collapsed together, and singletons that could not be merged were discarded. Reads were aligned against IMGT to assign V, D and J genes, CDR3 length and insertions or deletions at six rearrangement sites. Within each subset, clonotype counts were normalized to sorted cell number, and only after that were true diversity and Gini coefficients computed with the tcR R package. The overlap coefficient, calculated on TCRB nucleotide sequences, was used to quantify repertoire sharing. The table comes from immuneACCESS by way of TCRdb, which keeps in-frame sequences with V and J called. Part of the clones is missing from these tables; in studies checked, under half for an unresolved V gene and the rest for unknown reasons. V, J and clone size derive from that table, while D and trimming were established from the DNA sequence. The sample table lists roughly 150,000 clones, approximately 12% of them with a count of one. Roughly 2% of the sample comes from the top ten.

The sample comes from a study of beta chain features in type 1 diabetes (dated 2018 in TCRdb). The study in broad terms: Mean age, gender distribution, total cell number and subset yield did not differ between patients and healthy donors. A total of 107,917,701 sorted cells were examined across all samples, and the number of cells per subset was strongly correlated with RNA yield. The study compared the TCRB repertoires of sorted circulating CD4+ T cell subsets in recently diagnosed type 1 diabetes patients with those in matched healthy donors. Regulatory and stem cell-like memory subsets were isolated from only 8 patients and about eight healthy donors, whereas naive and central memory subsets came from all 30 or so donors.

A single peripheral blood draw of around 120 mL on average was collected from each donor into heparinised tubes. Naive, central memory, regulatory and stem cell-like memory CD4+ T cells were sorted on a BD FACSAria II using a panel including CD45RO, CCR7, CD25, CD127, CD95 and CD27. Purity was above 98% for every sorted population. PBMCs were separated immediately by Lymphoprep density gradient centrifugation and were stained directly, without being cultured. Samples were stained and sorted in pairs, with one healthy donor and one patient per experiment, so that batch effects were minimized. Here is what the overall study found, with its caveats: In all four CD4+ subsets, TCRB CDR3 length was moderately but significantly shorter in type 1 diabetes patients. Because cDNA rather than genomic DNA was sequenced, highly expressing activated cells could have been over-represented, although no difference in activation and CD3 levels was found between groups. Naive, central memory and regulatory TCRB repertoires appeared more similar among patients than among healthy donors. Shorter templates might have been favored by PCR, but patient and control samples were amplified and corrected together, so both groups would have been affected equally by any skew. Fewer insertions and more nucleotide deletions at VDJ recombination sites were observed in patients with type 1 diabetes, implying thymic rearrangement abnormalities. Because the HLA sub-analyses included only small numbers of individuals, any influence of HLA type on TCRB rearrangement was left unresolved.

CDR1 and CDR2 were assigned from the germline V gene as SGHDN and FVKESK. The CDR3 spans 14 residues, from the cysteine through the phenylalanine. Only the CDR3 region is kept as DNA, spanning 42 bases read in frame from base 1. V and J lose 3 bases and 1 base, and a span of 8 bases separates them. This TCR was sampled from a man between 18 and 29 years old in good health. Recombination joined TRBV14 with TRBJ2-3; the D gene is perhaps TRBD2, from 6 matching bases. Sequencing was performed on central memory CD4+ T cells from blood. The nucleotide sequence is TGTGCCAGCAGCCAGTTAGCGGGCACAGATACGCAGTATTTT. Translated, this is CASSQLAGTDTQYF.